This is a list of T cell receptor beta chains from one sample in a study of tumor-infiltrating lymphocytes in primary liver carcinoma. TCRdb redid the calling of the multiplex PCR reads with MiXCR, one entry per CDR3 protein. Counted here are fewer than 400,000 distinct CDR3 sequences, 50% to 75% occurring once; the ten biggest clones make up over 15%. The source material was peripheral blood. These receptors were collected from a woman aged 30 to 39 with primary liver carcinoma and hepatitis B virus infection. CDR3s include the opening cysteine and the closing phenylalanine or tryptophan. D genes are given only for firm matches. Size values are once, few and many counts, or a class for expanded clones, and some rows have none.

TRBV6-1	NA	15	TRBJ2-2	NA	TGTGCCAACAGTGAACCGGGCCGGAACACCGGGGAGCTGTTTTTT	CANSEPGRNTGELFF
TRBV6-2/TRBV6-3	TRBD1	16	TRBJ2-7	many	TGTGCCAGCAGACAAAAGGGCCTGGGACAGCCCTACGAGCAGTACTTC	CASRQKGLGQPYEQYF
TRBV29-1	NA	13	TRBJ2-3	many	TGCAGCGCATCAATAGGGTCGGGAGATACGCAGTATTTT	CSASIGSGDTQYF
TRBV4-1	TRBD1	17	TRBJ2-3	many	TGCGCCAGCAGCCAAGGAGTCAGGGGGCGAAGCACAGATACGCAGTATTTT	CASSQGVRGRSTDTQYF
TRBV4-3	NA	17	TRBJ2-5	NA	TGCACCAGCGGCCAAGATCCCTACGGGGCAATCCAAGAGACCCAGTACTTC	CTSGQDPYGAIQETQYF
TRBV29-1	NA	13	TRBJ1-1	NA	TGCAGCGTTGAACAGGGAATGAGCACTGAAGCTTTCTTT	CSVEQGMSTEAFF
TRBV4-3	NA	16	TRBJ2-3	NA	TGCGCCAGCAGCCCCCGACTAGATTTACCAGGCGGTACGCAGTATTTT	CASSPRLDLPGGTQYF
TRBV7-8	NA	16	TRBJ2-2	NA	TGTGCCAGCAGCTTAGAGGCGACAAGGGTCACCGGGGAGCTGTTTTTT	CASSLEATRVTGELFF
TRBV7-9	TRBD2	13	TRBJ2-7	NA	TGTGCCAGCAGCAAGACTAGCGGGAACGAGCAGTACTTC	CASSKTSGNEQYF
TRBV29-1	NA	13	TRBJ2-1	many	TGCAGCGCCCGAGGGCAGGTCGGGTTTGAGCAGTTCTTC	CSARGQVGFEQFF
TRBV11-2	TRBD2	18	TRBJ2-1	many	TGTGCCAGCAGCTCCTATCCCGGGACTAGCGGGAGTTCCGATGAGCAGTTCTTC	CASSSYPGTSGSSDEQFF
TRBV4-2	NA	15	TRBJ2-7	NA	TGTGCTAGCAGCTCCCTTTCTAGAGACTCCTACGAGCAGTACTTC	CASSSLSRDSYEQYF
TRBV6-6	TRBD2	15	TRBJ2-7	many	TGTGCCAGCACTCAGTGGGAGGGCCTATCCTACGAGCAGTACTTC	CASTQWEGLSYEQYF
TRBV11-1	NA	15	TRBJ2-7	NA	TGTGCCAGCAGCTTAACGACCCCTCCGGGCTACAAGCAATACTTC	CASSLTTPPGYKQYF
TRBV29-1	TRBD1	14	TRBJ2-3	NA	TGCAGCGTCCGACAGGGGGCCAGCACAGATAGGCAGTACTTT	CSVRQGASTDRQYF
TRBV29-1	TRBD2	14	TRBJ2-1	many	TGCAGCGTTGAACAATCCCTAGCGGGAGTTGAGCAGTTCTTC	CSVEQSLAGVEQFF
TRBV12-3/TRBV12-4	TRBD1	16	TRBJ1-3	many	TGTGCCAGCTGCCGGGTTGGGACAGGGGTTGGAAACACCATATATTTT	CASCRVGTGVGNTIYF
TRBV11-1	NA	15	TRBJ2-1	NA	TGTGCCAGTAGCTTCTCCTCCGAAAGGGGGAATGAGCAGTTCTTC	CASSFSSERGNEQFF
TRBV6-6	NA	17	TRBJ2-3	many	TGTGCCAGCAGTTACTCTACGTCGAATACCCGCACAGATACGCAGTATTTT	CASSYSTSNTRTDTQYF
TRBV6-5	NA	14	TRBJ1-5	NA	TGTGCCAGCAGGCGCGATAATAGCAATCAGCCCCAGCATTTT	CASRRDNSNQPQHF
TRBV7-8	TRBD2	17	TRBJ2-7	NA	TGTGCCAGCAGCTTCCCGGGACTAGCGGGCGGGAACTACGAGCAGTACTTC	CASSFPGLAGGNYEQYF
TRBV12-5	NA	15	TRBJ2-5	NA	TGTGCTAGTGGGGTCGGGACGGTGGGCCAAGAGACCCAGTACTTC	CASGVGTVGQETQYF
TRBV12-3/TRBV12-4	NA	12	TRBJ2-1	NA	TGTGCCAGCAGTTGGAGCGTACGCGAGCAGTTCTTC	CASSWSVREQFF
TRBV5-4	TRBD2	15	TRBJ2-1	few	TGTGCCAGCAGCCTCGGACTAGCGGGAGAGAATGAGCAGTTCTTC	CASSLGLAGENEQFF
TRBV6-2/TRBV6-3	NA	12	TRBJ2-7	NA	TGTGCCAGCTCTTTGCCCGGAAACGAGCAGTACTTC	CASSLPGNEQYF
TRBV2	NA	13	TRBJ2-3	NA	TGTGCCAGCGGCAGGGGATTGGGAGATACGCAGTATTTT	CASGRGLGDTQYF
TRBV5-5	TRBD1	12	TRBJ1-2	NA	TGTGCCAGCAGCTTTACAGGGGAAGGCTACACCTTC	CASSFTGEGYTF
TRBV20-1	NA	13	TRBJ1-4	NA	TGCAGTGCTAGGGAAGACTTGGCGGAAAAACTGTTTTTT	CSAREDLAEKLFF
TRBV20-1	NA	12	TRBJ1-1	NA	TGCAGTGCTAGAGATTGGAAGGTTGAAGCTTTCTTT	CSARDWKVEAFF
TRBV4-2	TRBD1	15	TRBJ1-2	many	TGTGCCAGCAGCCAAGAGGTGCAGGGGGCGGATGGCTACACCTTC	CASSQEVQGADGYTF
TRBV29-1	NA	12	TRBJ1-1	NA	TGCAGCGCCACAGGGAAGATAACTGAAGCTTTCTTT	CSATGKITEAFF
TRBV10-3	TRBD2	13	TRBJ2-4	few	TGTGCCATCAGTCCGCTAGCGGGAAACATTCAGTACTTC	CAISPLAGNIQYF
TRBV11-2	TRBD2	16	TRBJ2-1	once	TGTGCCAGCAGCTTGGGGAGACTAGCGGGGAAGAATGAGCAGTTCTTC	CASSLGRLAGKNEQFF
TRBV6-6	NA	16	TRBJ2-3	NA	TGTGCCAGCAGCCTACCTTTAGTCGGAGTGCCAGATACGCAGTATTTT	CASSLPLVGVPDTQYF
TRBV4-3	TRBD2	15	TRBJ2-1	NA	TGCGCCAGCCAAGATGCGGGAGGCTCCTACAATGAGCAGTTCTTC	CASQDAGGSYNEQFF
TRBV6-2/TRBV6-3	TRBD2	15	TRBJ2-5	few	TGTGCCAGCAGCATAGGGACTAGCGGGCAAGAGACCCAGTACTTC	CASSIGTSGQETQYF